Presented here are 11 T cell receptor beta chains from one specimen sequenced in a study of control samples from healthy donors and cancer patients. Repertoires were generated with immunoSEQ multiplex PCR, while TCRdb's copy carries only in-frame clones and drops some. This sample carries roughly 200,000 clones, roughly nine tenths of them seen once, and the ten largest clones take 1.5% to 2%. The sequenced material came from blood. Receptors were obtained from a man aged 25-45 years in good health.

V is TRBV14 and J is TRBJ1-2; TRBD1 is a possible D gene (6 bases). The ends were cut back, 1 base at V and 4 bases at J, with 19 bases in the middle. CDR3 length: 17 residues. Germline assignment: CDR1 SGHDN and CDR2 FVKESK. The CDR3 region is CASSQVPPSGGAYGYTF. CDR3 DNA: TGTGCCAGCAGCCAAGTTCCCCCCTCGGGGGGCGCCTATGGCTACACCTTC. The entire variable domain, with the rest obtained from reference TRBV14 and TRBJ1-2, is as follows: EAGVTQFPSHSVIEKGQTVTLRCDPISGHDNLYWYRRVMGKEIKFLLHFVKESKQDESGMPNNRFLAERTGGTYSTLKVQPAELEDSGVYFCASSQVPPSGGAYGYTFGSGTRLTVV.

The chain joins TRBV7-2 to TRBJ2-1; 9 nucleotides align to TRBD2. From germline, CDR1 is SGHTA and CDR2 FQGNSA. V dropped 5 bases and J dropped 8; count of bases not matched to a gene: 10. This CDR3 comprises 15 residues. The CDR3 loop reads CASSLQGGGAYEQFF. The CDR3 nucleotides are TGTGCCAGCAGCCTCCAGGGCGGGGGGGCATATGAGCAGTTCTTC.

V and J are TRBV18 and TRBJ1-2; D call uncertain. Germline V gives CDR1 KGHSH, CDR2 LQKENI. Trimming removed 0 bases from V and 0 bases from J, with 11 bases in between. The CDR3 consists of 16 residues. CDR3 sequence: CASSPPGRNANYGYTF. The CDR3 nucleotides read TGTGCCAGCTCACCACCGGGCCGGAATGCTAACTATGGCTACACCTTC.

The J gene is TRBJ2-1, the V gene TRBV10-2, with D perhaps matching TRBD2 (7 bases). The ends were cut back, 4 bases at V and 7 bases at J, with 17 bases in the middle. CDR3 length: 15 residues. From germline, CDR1 is WSHSY and CDR2 SAAADI. For the CDR3, the DNA is TGCGCCAGCAGTGGGGTCGGGGGGCGAGGGAATGAGCAGTTCTTC. It specifies CASSGVGGRGNEQFF.

V gene TRBV6-6 combines with J gene TRBJ1-1; D unresolved. V was cut by 7 bases and J by 1 base, with 10 bases left in between. The CDR3 runs to 13 residues. The germline gives CDR1 MNHNY, CDR2 SVGAGI (reference sequence). CDR3 in amino acids: CASKAGTNTEAFF. DNA of the CDR3: TGTGCCAGCAAAGCGGGCACGAACACTGAAGCTTTCTTT.

This clone came up once. The rearrangement joins TRBV29-1 to TRBJ1-2; the D gene is possibly TRBD1 (6 bases). The germline V and J ends were trimmed by 4 bases and 4 bases, with 16 bases remaining between them. The CDR3 is made up of 14 amino acids. Germline V CDR1 and CDR2: SQVTM, ANQGSEA. The CDR3: CSVGGAQESYGYTF. The CDR3 DNA is TGCAGCGTTGGGGGGGCTCAGGAGAGCTATGGCTACACCTTC.

The V gene is TRBV25-1, the J gene TRBJ2-2; D uncertain. Germline assignment: CDR1 MGHDK and CDR2 SYGVNS. The ends were cut back, 3 bases at V and 2 bases at J, with 10 bases in the middle. CDR3 length: 15 residues. CDR3 sequence reads: CASSDRAGNTGELFF. The CDR3 DNA sequence: TGTGCCAGCAGTGATAGGGCAGGCAACACCGGGGAGCTGTTTTTT.

The chain links TRBV12-5 to TRBJ1-4; D is undetermined. The V and J ends lost 5 bases and 4 bases respectively, with 14 bases between them. The CDR3 totals 15 residues. The germline gives CDR1 LGHNT, CDR2 FRNRAP. The CDR3: CASGPRKAHNEKLFF. CDR3 DNA sequence: TGTGCTAGTGGTCCCCGTAAAGCCCATAATGAAAAACTGTTTTTT.

The CDR3: CAWSKTGTVNTEAFF. CDR3 coding DNA: TGTGCCTGGAGTAAAACTGGGACGGTGAACACTGAAGCTTTCTTT. The J gene is TRBJ1-1, the V gene TRBV30, with D maybe TRBD1 (5 bases). This CDR3 region has 15 residues. With 2 bases removed from V and 0 bases from J, the gap between germline ends came to 13 bases. The V gene's germline CDR1 is GTSNPN and CDR2 SVGIG (reference sequence).

The V and J genes are TRBV5-1 and TRBJ2-5, with 7 nucleotides matching TRBD1. Germline CDR1 and CDR2: SGHRS and YFSETQ. V gave up 1 base and J gave up 5 bases; unmatched junction bases: 5. The CDR3 has 14 amino acids. The CDR3 protein is CASSLTGVGETQYF. The CDR3, as DNA: TGCGCCAGCAGCTTGACAGGGGTTGGTGAGACCCAGTACTTC.

The chain is built from TRBV5-6 and TRBJ1-1, with D perhaps matching TRBD1 (6 bases). V was clipped by 4 bases and J by 4 bases, with 14 bases between them. The CDR3 consists of 14 residues. Germline CDR1 reads SGHDT; CDR2 reads YYEEEE. CDR3 coding DNA: TGTGCCAGCAGCCCGCCGGGGGCTGGCACTGAAGCTTTCTTT. It is translated as CASSPPGAGTEAFF.